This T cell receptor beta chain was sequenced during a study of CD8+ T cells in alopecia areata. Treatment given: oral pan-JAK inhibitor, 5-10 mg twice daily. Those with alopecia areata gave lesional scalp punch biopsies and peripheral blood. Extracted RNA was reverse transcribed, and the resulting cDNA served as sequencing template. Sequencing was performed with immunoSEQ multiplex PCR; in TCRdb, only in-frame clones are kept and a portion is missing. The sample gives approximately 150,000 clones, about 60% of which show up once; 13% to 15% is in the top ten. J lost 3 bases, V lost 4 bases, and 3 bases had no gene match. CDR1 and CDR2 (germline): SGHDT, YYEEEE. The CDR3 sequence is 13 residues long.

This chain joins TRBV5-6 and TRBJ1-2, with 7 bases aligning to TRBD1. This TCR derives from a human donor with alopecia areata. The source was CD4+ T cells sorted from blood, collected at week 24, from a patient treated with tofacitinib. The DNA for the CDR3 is TGTGCCAGCAGCCGACAGGGAGACTATGGCTACACCTTC. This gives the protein CASSRQGDYGYTF.